The rows below give T cell receptor beta chains drawn from one sample of a study of blood T cell repertoires in COVID-19. The assay was immunoSEQ multiplex PCR, and TCRdb's table has in-frame clones only and misses some. The sample holds about 260,000 clones, under 90% seen once. Sequencing input: PBMCs or T cells enriched from blood (not recorded which). The origin of the receptors is a man younger than 45 with acute COVID-19. CDR3s include the opening cysteine and the closing phenylalanine or tryptophan. Each record gives: J gene, V gene, clone size, D gene, CDR3 protein, CDR3 DNA. A D gene is named only where the DNA matches it firmly. The size of a clone is reported for some rows only, either as once, few or many, or as a class for expanded clones.

>TRBJ1-4|TRBV6-5|once|-
CASSADSGGSEKLFF
TGTGCCAGCAGCGCGGACAGTGGGGGTTCGGAAAAACTGTTTTTT
>TRBJ1-1|TRBV6-5|-|TRBD1
CASRSMGQLNTEAFF
TGTGCCAGCAGATCCATGGGACAGTTGAACACTGAAGCTTTCTTT
>TRBJ2-1|TRBV20-1|once|-
CSARGLNEQFF
TGCAGTGCTAGAGGTCTCAATGAGCAGTTCTTC
>TRBJ2-2|TRBV7-2|-|TRBD2
CASSFTLAKAGELFF
TGTGCCAGCAGCTTCACACTAGCGAAGGCCGGGGAGCTGTTTTTT
>TRBJ2-3|TRBV19|-|TRBD1
CATNPGTGADTQYF
TGTGCCACCAACCCCGGGACAGGGGCAGATACGCAGTATTTT
>TRBJ2-3|TRBV13|-|TRBD2
CASSRGLAGVADTQYF
TGTGCCAGCAGCCGGGGACTAGCGGGAGTTGCAGATACGCAGTATTTT
>TRBJ2-2|TRBV18|-|-
CASSPPRGSGELFF
TGTGCCAGCTCACCTCCGAGGGGGTCCGGGGAGCTGTTTTTT
>TRBJ2-1|TRBV6-6|-|-
CATGGKGPNEQFF
TGTGCCACAGGGGGGAAAGGGCCGAATGAGCAGTTCTTC
>TRBJ1-1|TRBV5-1|-|TRBD1
CASSGTQTGGTEAFF
TGTGCCAGCAGCGGCACACAGACAGGGGGCACTGAAGCTTTCTTT
>TRBJ1-6|TRBV7-9|-|TRBD1
CASSLDRGGNSPLHF
TGTGCCAGCAGCTTAGACAGGGGAGGTAATTCACCCCTCCACTTT
>TRBJ2-4|TRBV4-1|-|TRBD2
CASRPHLAGGKNIQYF
TGCGCCAGCAGGCCTCATCTAGCGGGGGGCAAAAACATTCAGTACTTC
>TRBJ1-1|TRBV28|-|-
CASSLYRTGSEAFF
TGTGCCAGCAGTTTATATCGTACAGGGTCTGAAGCTTTCTTT
>TRBJ1-2|TRBV5-4|-|-
CASSADISGYTF
TGTGCCAGCAGCGCTGACATATCAGGCTACACCTTC
>TRBJ1-1|TRBV3-1/TRBV3-2|-|-
CASSRPRGMNTEAFF
TGTGCCAGCAGTCGACCCCGGGGAATGAACACTGAAGCTTTCTTT
>TRBJ1-2|TRBV18|-|-
CASSPGEGGYTF
TGTGCCAGCTCCCCCGGAGAAGGCGGCTACACCTTC
>TRBJ2-4|TRBV7-2|-|TRBD1
CASSGVGTGVQNIQYF
TGTGCCAGCAGCGGAGTGGGGACAGGAGTCCAAAACATTCAGTACTTC
>TRBJ2-5|TRBV21-1|few|-
CASPPHQETQYF
TGTGCCAGCCCCCCTCACCAAGAGACCCAGTACTTC
>TRBJ1-1|TRBV6-5|-|TRBD1
CASSYSGQGATEAFF
TGTGCCAGCAGTTACTCGGGGCAGGGGGCCACTGAAGCTTTCTTT
>TRBJ1-2|TRBV7-9|few|-
CASSSSLGSYGYTF
TGTGCCAGCAGCTCCTCTTTAGGGAGTTATGGCTACACCTTC
>TRBJ1-6|TRBV11-2|-|-
CASSLVRAANNSPLHF
TGTGCCAGCAGCTTAGTCAGGGCTGCCAATAATTCACCCCTCCACTTT
>TRBJ2-1|TRBV11-3|-|-
CASSPGLPGNEQFF
TGTGCCAGCAGTCCAGGGCTACCGGGCAATGAGCAGTTCTTC
>TRBJ1-4|TRBV6-5|-|-
CASTHGDRRNEKLFF
TGTGCCAGCACCCACGGAGACCGGAGAAATGAAAAACTGTTTTTT
>TRBJ1-1|TRBV2|-|-
CASSSGENTEAFF
TGTGCCAGCAGTTCAGGCGAGAACACTGAAGCTTTCTTT
>TRBJ2-1|TRBV6-4|-|TRBD1
CASSPGGAENEQFF
TGTGCCAGCAGTCCAGGGGGCGCAGAAAATGAGCAGTTCTTC
>TRBJ2-5|TRBV6-2/TRBV6-3|-|TRBD1
CASSYGPTRGSRETQYF
TGTGCCAGCAGTTACGGACCGACCAGGGGGTCTCGGGAGACCCAGTACTTC
>TRBJ1-1|TRBV7-6|few|-
CASRPAREGNTEAFF
TGTGCCAGCAGACCAGCCAGGGAGGGCAACACTGAAGCTTTCTTT
>TRBJ2-4|TRBV5-1|-|TRBD2
CASNSEGGRNIQYF
TGTGCCAGCAACTCGGAGGGAGGGAGAAACATTCAGTACTTC
>TRBJ1-1|TRBV18|-|-
CASSPSTVNTEAFF
TGTGCCAGCTCACCTTCCACGGTGAACACTGAAGCTTTCTTT
>TRBJ2-3|TRBV11-3|-|-
CASSWELDTQYF
TGTGCCAGCAGCTGGGAGCTGGATACGCAGTATTTT
>TRBJ2-3|TRBV5-1|once|TRBD1
CASSLAVTGSTDTQYF
TGTGCCAGCAGCTTGGCGGTGACAGGGTCCACAGATACGCAGTATTTT
>TRBJ2-5|TRBV3-1/TRBV3-2|-|-
CASRESAGETQYF
TGTGCCAGCAGGGAAAGTGCAGGAGAGACCCAGTACTTC
>TRBJ1-2|TRBV29-1|few|-
CSFASNYGYTF
TGCAGCTTTGCGTCTAACTATGGCTACACCTTC
>TRBJ2-1|TRBV5-1|-|TRBD2
CASSQGLALSNEQFF
TGTGCCAGCAGCCAGGGACTAGCTCTTTCAAATGAGCAGTTCTTC
>TRBJ2-1|TRBV11-2|once|-
CASSLRQGGSNEQFF
TGTGCCAGCAGCCTCCGCCAGGGCGGAAGCAATGAGCAGTTCTTC
>TRBJ1-1|TRBV7-6|-|-
CASRRPGQNTEAFF
TGTGCCAGCAGGCGGCCGGGACAGAACACTGAAGCTTTCTTT
>TRBJ2-1|TRBV12-3/TRBV12-4|-|TRBD2
CASSPGTSEFF
TGTGCCAGCAGTCCCGGGACTAGCGAGTTCTTC
>TRBJ2-6|TRBV19|-|-
CASMIVRSGANVLTF
TGTGCCAGTATGATCGTCAGGTCTGGGGCCAACGTCCTGACTTTC
>TRBJ2-1|TRBV7-6|-|TRBD2
CASSRVPGLAGGSYNEQFF
TGTGCCAGCAGCAGAGTCCCGGGACTAGCGGGAGGTTCCTACAATGAGCAGTTCTTC
>TRBJ2-5|TRBV7-9|once|-
CASSLGRQPQETQYF
TGTGCCAGCAGCTTAGGCCGACAGCCCCAAGAGACCCAGTACTTC
>TRBJ2-2|TRBV5-5|-|-
CASSFGGATGELFF
TGTGCCAGCAGCTTTGGGGGGGCCACCGGGGAGCTGTTTTTT
>TRBJ1-2|TRBV19|-|-
CASKTQGANYGYTF
TGTGCCAGTAAGACACAGGGAGCGAACTATGGCTACACCTTC
>TRBJ2-2|TRBV9|-|TRBD2
CASSTRTSGNTGELFF
TGTGCCAGCAGCACCCGGACTAGCGGAAACACCGGGGAGCTGTTTTTT
>TRBJ2-1|TRBV5-4|-|TRBD2
CASSAPLRGSYNEQFF
TGTGCCAGCAGCGCCCCCCTGCGGGGGTCCTACAATGAGCAGTTCTTC
>TRBJ1-1|TRBV7-9|-|TRBD1
CASSFTRQGARGTEAFF
TGTGCCAGCAGCTTCACGCGACAGGGGGCAAGGGGAACTGAAGCTTTCTTT
>TRBJ1-2|TRBV5-1|-|TRBD1
CASTESGTGGRYGYTF
TGTGCCAGCACCGAGTCCGGGACAGGGGGTCGGTATGGCTACACCTTC
>TRBJ2-1|TRBV14|-|TRBD2
CASSHPAPGLAGGYEQFF
TGTGCCAGCAGCCATCCCGCACCGGGACTAGCGGGGGGGTATGAGCAGTTCTTC
>TRBJ1-4|TRBV5-1|-|-
CASSVGGEGRLFF
TGTGCCAGCAGCGTCGGGGGAGAGGGACGGCTGTTTTTT
>TRBJ2-3|TRBV19|-|-
CASSPRLVATQYF
TGTGCCAGTAGTCCCCGACTAGTGGCTACGCAGTATTTT
>TRBJ2-1|TRBV15|once|-
CATSREQGHNEQFF
TGTGCCACCAGTCGGGAGCAGGGTCACAATGAGCAGTTCTTC
>TRBJ2-5|TRBV6-6|-|-
CASSLRLWETQYF
TGTGCCAGCAGCCTCAGACTATGGGAGACCCAGTACTTC